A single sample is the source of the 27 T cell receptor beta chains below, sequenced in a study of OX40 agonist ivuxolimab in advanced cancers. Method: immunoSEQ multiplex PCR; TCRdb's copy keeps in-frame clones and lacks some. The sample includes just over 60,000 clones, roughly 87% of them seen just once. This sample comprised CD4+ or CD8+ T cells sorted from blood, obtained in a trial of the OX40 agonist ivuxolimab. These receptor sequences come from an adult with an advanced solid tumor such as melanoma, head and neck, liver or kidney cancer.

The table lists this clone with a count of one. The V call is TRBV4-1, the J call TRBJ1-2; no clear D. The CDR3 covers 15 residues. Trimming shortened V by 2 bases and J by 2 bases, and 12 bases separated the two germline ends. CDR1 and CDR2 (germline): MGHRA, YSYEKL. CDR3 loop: CASSQSQTTNYGYTF. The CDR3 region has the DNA TGCGCCAGCAGCCAAAGTCAGACAACGAACTATGGCTACACCTTC.

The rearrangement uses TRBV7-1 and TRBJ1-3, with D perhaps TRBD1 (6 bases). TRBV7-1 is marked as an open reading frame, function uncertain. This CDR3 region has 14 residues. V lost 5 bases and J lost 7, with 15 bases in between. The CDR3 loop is CASSPSYRANTIYF. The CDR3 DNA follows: TGTGCCAGCAGCCCCTCGTACAGGGCGAACACCATATATTTT.

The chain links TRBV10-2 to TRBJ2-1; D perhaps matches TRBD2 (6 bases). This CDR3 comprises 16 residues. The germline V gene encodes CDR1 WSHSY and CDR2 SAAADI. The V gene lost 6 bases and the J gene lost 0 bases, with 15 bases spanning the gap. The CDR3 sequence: CASRETSRASYNEQFF. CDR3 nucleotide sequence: TGCGCCAGCAGGGAAACTAGCAGGGCCTCCTACAATGAGCAGTTCTTC.

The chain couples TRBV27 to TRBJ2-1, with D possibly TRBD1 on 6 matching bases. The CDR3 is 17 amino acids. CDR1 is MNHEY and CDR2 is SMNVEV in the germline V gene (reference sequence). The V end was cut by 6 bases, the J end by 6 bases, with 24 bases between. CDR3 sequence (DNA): TGTGCCAGCAGCATTACCCCCCCCAGGGGAATTACCAATGAGCAGTTCTTC. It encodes CASSITPPRGITNEQFF.

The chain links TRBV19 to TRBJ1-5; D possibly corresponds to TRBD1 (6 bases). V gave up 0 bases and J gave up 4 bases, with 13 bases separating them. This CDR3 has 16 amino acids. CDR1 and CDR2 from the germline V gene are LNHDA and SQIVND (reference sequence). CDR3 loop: CASSIDHGQRNQPQHF. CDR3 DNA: TGTGCCAGTAGTATAGATCATGGACAGCGGAATCAGCCCCAGCATTTT.

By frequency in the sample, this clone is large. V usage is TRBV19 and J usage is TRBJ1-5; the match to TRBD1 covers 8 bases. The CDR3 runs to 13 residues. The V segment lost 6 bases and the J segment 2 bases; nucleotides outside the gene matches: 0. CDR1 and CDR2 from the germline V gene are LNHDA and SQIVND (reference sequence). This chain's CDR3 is CASRTGGNQPQHF. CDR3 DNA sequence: TGTGCCAGTAGGACAGGGGGCAATCAGCCCCAGCATTTT.

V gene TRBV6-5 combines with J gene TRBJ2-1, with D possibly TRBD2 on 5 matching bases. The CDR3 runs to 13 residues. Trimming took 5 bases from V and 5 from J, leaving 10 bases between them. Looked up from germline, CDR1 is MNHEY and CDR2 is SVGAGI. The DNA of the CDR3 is TGTGCCAGCAGTACCCGAGGGAACAATGAGCAGTTCTTC. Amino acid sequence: CASSTRGNNEQFF.

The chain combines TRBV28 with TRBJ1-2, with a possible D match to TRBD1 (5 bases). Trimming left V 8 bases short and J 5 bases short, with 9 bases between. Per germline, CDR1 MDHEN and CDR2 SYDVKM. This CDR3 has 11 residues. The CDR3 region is CASVGGYGYTF. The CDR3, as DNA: TGTGCCAGCGTTGGGGGATATGGCTACACCTTC.

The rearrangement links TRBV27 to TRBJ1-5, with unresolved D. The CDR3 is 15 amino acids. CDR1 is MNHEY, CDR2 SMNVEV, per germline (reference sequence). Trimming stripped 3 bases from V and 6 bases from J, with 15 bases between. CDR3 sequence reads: CASSFTGTRGQPQHF. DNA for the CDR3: TGTGCCAGCAGTTTCACGGGAACACGAGGTCAGCCCCAGCATTTT.

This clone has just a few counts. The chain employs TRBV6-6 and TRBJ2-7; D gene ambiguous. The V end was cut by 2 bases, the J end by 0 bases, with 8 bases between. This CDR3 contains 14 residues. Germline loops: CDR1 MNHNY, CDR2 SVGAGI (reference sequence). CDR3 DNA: TGTGCCAGCAGTTACAGTGGGGACTCCTACGAGCAGTACTTC. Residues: CASSYSGDSYEQYF.

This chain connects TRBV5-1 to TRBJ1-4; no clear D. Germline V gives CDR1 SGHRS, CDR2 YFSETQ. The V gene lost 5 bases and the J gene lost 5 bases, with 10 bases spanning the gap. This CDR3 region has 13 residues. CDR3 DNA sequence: TGCGCCAGCAGGGCCGTCCGAAATGAAAAACTGTTTTTT. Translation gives CASRAVRNEKLFF.

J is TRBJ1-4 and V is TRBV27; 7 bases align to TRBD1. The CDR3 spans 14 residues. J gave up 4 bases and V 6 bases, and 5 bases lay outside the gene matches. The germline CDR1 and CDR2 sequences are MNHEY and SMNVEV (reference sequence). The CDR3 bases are TGTGCCAGCAGAACCGGGACAGTTAATGAAAAACTGTTTTTT. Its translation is CASRTGTVNEKLFF.

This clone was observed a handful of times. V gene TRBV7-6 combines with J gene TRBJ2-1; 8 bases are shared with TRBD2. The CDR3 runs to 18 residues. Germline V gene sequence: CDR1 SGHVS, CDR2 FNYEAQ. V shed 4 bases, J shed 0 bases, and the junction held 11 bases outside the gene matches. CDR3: CASSSTPGAGGSYNEQFF. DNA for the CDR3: TGTGCCAGCAGCTCCACCCCTGGGGCGGGAGGCTCCTACAATGAGCAGTTCTTC.

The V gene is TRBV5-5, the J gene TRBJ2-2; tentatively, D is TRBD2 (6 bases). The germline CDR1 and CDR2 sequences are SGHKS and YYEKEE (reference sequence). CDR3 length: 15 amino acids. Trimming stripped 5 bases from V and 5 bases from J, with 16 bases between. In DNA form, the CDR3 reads TGTGCCAGCAGGCAGACTAGGGGTCGGACCGGGGAGCTGTTTTTT. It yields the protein CASRQTRGRTGELFF.

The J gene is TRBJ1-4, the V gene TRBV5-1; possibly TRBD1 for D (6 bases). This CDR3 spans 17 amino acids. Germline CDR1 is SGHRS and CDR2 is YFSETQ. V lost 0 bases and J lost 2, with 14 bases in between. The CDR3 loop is CASSLGPQGRTNEKLFF. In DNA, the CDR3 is TGCGCCAGCAGCTTGGGCCCACAGGGACGCACTAATGAAAAACTGTTTTTT.

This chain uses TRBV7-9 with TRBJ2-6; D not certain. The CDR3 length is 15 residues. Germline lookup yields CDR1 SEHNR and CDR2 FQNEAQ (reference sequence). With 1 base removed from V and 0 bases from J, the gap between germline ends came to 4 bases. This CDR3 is CASSLVGSGANVLTF. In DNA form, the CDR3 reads TGTGCCAGCAGCTTAGTTGGCTCTGGGGCCAACGTCCTGACTTTC.

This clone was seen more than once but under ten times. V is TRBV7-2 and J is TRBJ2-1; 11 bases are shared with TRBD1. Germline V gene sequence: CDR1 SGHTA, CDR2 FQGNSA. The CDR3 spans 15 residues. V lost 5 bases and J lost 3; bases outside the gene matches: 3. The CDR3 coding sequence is TGTGCCAGCAGCGCCGGGACAGGGGGCTACAATGAGCAGTTCTTC. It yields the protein CASSAGTGGYNEQFF.

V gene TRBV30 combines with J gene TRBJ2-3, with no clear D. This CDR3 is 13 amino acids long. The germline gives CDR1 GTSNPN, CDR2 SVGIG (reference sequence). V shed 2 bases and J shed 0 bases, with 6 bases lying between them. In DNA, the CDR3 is TGTGCCTGGAGTCGCAGGAGCACAGATACGCAGTATTTT. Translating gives CAWSRRSTDTQYF. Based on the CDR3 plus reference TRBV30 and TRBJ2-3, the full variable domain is SQTIHQWPATLVQPVGSPLSLECTVEGTSNPNLYWYRQAAGRGLQLLFYSVGIGQISSEVPQNLSASRPQDRQFILSSKKLLLSDSGFYLCAWSRRSTDTQYFGPGTRLTVL.

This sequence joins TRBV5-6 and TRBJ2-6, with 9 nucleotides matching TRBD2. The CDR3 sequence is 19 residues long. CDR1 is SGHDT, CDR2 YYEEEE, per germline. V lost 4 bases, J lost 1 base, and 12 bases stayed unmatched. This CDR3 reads CASSAPASGTTSGANVLTF. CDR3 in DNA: TGTGCCAGCAGCGCCCCCGCTAGCGGGACTACGTCTGGGGCCAACGTCCTGACTTTC.

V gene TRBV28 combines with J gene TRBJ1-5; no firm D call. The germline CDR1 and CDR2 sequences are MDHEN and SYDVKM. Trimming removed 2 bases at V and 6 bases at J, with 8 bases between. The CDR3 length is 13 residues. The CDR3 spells CASSLPGRQPQHF. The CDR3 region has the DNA TGTGCCAGCAGTTTACCCGGCCGTCAGCCCCAGCATTTT.

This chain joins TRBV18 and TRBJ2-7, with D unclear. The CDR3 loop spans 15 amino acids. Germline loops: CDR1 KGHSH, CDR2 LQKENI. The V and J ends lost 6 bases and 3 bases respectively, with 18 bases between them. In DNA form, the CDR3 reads TGTGCCAGCTCCCGCGAGGAAGGGATTGGCTACGAGCAGTACTTC. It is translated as CASSREEGIGYEQYF.

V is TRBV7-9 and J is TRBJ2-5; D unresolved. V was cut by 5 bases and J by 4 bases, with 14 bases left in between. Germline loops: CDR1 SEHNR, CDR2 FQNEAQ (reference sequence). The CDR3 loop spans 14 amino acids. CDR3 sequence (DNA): TGTGCCAGCAGCCCTGGAGTTTCGCGAGAGACCCAGTACTTC. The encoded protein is CASSPGVSRETQYF.

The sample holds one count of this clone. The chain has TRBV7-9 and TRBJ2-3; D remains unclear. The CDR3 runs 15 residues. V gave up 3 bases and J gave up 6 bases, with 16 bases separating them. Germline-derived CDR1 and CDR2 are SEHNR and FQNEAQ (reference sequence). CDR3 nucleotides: TGTGCCAGCAGCTTTTACTGGGTGACGGGCGATACGCAGTATTTT. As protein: CASSFYWVTGDTQYF.

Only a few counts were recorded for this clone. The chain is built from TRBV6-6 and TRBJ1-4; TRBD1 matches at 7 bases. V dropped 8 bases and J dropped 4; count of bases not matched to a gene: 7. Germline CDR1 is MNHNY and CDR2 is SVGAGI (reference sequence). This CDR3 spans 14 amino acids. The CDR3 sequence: CASSNRGGNEKLFF. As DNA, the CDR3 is TGTGCCAGCTCGAACAGGGGAGGTAATGAAAAACTGTTTTTT.

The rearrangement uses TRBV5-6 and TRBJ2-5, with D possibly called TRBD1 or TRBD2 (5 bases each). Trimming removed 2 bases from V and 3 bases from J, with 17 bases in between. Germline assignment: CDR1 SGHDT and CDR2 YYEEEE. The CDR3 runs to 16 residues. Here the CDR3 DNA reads TGTGCCAGCAGCTTTCCCGGGGCGGGTCGGGAAGAGACCCAGTACTTC. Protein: CASSFPGAGREETQYF.

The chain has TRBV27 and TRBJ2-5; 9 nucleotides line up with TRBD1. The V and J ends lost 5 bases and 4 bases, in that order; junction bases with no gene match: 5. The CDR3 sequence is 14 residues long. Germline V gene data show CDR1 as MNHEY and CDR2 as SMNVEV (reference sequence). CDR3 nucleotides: TGTGCCAGCAGTCCCCGGACAGGGGTAGAGACCCAGTACTTC. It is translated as CASSPRTGVETQYF.

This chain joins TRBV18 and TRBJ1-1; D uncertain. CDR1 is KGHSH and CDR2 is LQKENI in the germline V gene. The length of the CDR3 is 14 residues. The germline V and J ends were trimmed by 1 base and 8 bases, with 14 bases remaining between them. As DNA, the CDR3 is TGTGCCAGCTCACCACTTAGCAGGCGCGAGGAAGCTTTCTTT. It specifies CASSPLSRREEAFF.